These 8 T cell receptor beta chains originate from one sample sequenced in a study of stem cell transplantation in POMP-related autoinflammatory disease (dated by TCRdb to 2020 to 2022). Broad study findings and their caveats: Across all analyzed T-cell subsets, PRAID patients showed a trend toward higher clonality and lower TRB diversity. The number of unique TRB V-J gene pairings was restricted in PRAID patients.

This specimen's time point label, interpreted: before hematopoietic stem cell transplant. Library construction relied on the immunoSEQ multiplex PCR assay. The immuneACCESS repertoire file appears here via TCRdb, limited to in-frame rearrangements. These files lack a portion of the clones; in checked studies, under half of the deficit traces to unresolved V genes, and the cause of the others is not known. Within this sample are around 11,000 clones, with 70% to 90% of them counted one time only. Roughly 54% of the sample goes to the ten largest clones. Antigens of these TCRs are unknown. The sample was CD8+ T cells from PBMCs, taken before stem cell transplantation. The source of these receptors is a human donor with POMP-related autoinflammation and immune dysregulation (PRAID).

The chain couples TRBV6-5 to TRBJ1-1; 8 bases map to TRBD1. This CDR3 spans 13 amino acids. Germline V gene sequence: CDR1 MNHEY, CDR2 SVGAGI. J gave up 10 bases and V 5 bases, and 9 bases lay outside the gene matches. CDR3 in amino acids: CASSRDRQSIAFF. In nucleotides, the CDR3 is TGTGCCAGCAGTAGGGACAGGCAGTCGATAGCTTTCTTT.

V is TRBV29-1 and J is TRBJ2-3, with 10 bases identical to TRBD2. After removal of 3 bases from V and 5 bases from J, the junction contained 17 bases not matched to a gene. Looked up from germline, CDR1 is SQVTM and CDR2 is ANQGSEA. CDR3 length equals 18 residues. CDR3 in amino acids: CSVDGIPARLAGEDTQYF. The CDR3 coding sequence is TGCAGCGTTGACGGGATACCGGCGCGGCTAGCGGGAGAAGATACGCAGTATTTT.

The DNA for the CDR3 is TGTGCCAGCAGTTACGGGCGGCACCTGAACACTGAAGCTTTCTTT. Its protein product is CASSYGRHLNTEAFF. This chain connects TRBV6-5 to TRBJ1-1; no clear D gene. CDR1 MNHEY and CDR2 SVGAGI come from the germline V gene. Trimming pared 2 bases from V and 0 bases from J, leaving 10 bases between. The CDR3 runs to 15 residues.

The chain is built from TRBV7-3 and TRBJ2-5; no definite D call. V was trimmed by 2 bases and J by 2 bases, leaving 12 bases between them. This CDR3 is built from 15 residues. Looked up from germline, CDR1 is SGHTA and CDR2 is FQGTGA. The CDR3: CASSLDPYSQETQYF. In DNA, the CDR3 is TGTGCCAGCAGCTTAGACCCTTACTCGCAAGAGACCCAGTACTTC.

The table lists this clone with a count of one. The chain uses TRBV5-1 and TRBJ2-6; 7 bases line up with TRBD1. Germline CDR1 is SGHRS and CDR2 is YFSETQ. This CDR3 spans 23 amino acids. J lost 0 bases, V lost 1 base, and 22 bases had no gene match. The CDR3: CASSLTAFSRKSGQLSGANVLTF. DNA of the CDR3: TGCGCCAGCAGCTTGACCGCCTTTAGCCGGAAATCGGGACAGCTCTCTGGGGCCAACGTCCTGACTTTC.

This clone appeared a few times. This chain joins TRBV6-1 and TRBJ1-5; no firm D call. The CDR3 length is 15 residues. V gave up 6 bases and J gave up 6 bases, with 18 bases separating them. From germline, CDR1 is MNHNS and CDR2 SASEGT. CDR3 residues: CASSPLRGLGQPQHF. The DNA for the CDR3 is TGTGCCAGCAGCCCTCTACGCGGCTTGGGTCAGCCCCAGCATTTT.

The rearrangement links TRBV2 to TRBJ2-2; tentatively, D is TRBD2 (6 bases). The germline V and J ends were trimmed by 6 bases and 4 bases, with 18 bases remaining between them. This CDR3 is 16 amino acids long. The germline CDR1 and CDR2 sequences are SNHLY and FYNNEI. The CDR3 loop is CASSPKVADPTGELFF. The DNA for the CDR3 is TGTGCCAGCAGCCCAAAGGTAGCGGATCCCACCGGGGAGCTGTTTTTT.

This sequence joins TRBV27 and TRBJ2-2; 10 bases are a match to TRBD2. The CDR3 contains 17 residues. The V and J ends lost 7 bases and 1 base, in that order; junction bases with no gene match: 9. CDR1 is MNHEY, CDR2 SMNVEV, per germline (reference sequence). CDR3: CASNWAGLARNTGELFF. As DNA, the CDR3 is TGTGCCAGCAACTGGGCGGGACTAGCGAGGAACACCGGGGAGCTGTTTTTT.